Sequencing of this TCR beta chain was carried out in a study of tumor-infiltrating lymphocytes in localized non-small cell lung cancer. Background on the study: Some samples were collected after neoadjuvant chemotherapy; smokers, never-smokers and several histologies were included.

The germline V gene encodes CDR1 MDHEN and CDR2 SYDVKM. The CDR3 is 15 residues long. V was pared by 10 bases and J by 0 bases, with 9 bases of the junction left unmatched. Clones were read by immunoSEQ multiplex PCR, and TCRdb kept only the in-frame ones, dropping some. The sample lists around 2,300 clones, under 60% occurring once. The V call is TRBV28, the J call TRBJ2-7; TRBD1 aligns across 10 bases. Sequenced input: uninvolved lung tissue not adjacent to the tumor. The sequence was collected from a human donor with non-small cell lung cancer. Some clones in this sample may be carry-over from other donors' samples. The CDR3 loop is CATLRQGAVSYEQYF. The DNA of the CDR3 is TGTGCCACCCTACGACAGGGGGCGGTCTCCTACGAGCAGTACTTC.